This TCR beta chain was recovered during a study of blood T cell repertoires in COVID-19 (dated by TCRdb to 2019 to 2021). For context, the study as a whole: Samples from collaborators originated in the United States, Italy and Spain and spanned both the acute and convalescent phases of COVID-19. Where HLA class I and class II types were available, the types were taken from metadata supplied by the sample provider, not from assay-based typing. Samples were obtained from the ongoing ImmuneRACE study (first 160 participants) and from about 1,300 subjects provided by 6 global collaborators. A freely available public database, intended as a resource for researchers studying the immune response to SARS-CoV-2, is where the repertoires were released. The prospective study material was composed of cDNA or gDNA derived from T cells, B-cell-depleted T cells, or PBMCs. The sample metadata nearly always contained a de-identified subject ID, COVID-19 status, age in years and sex. Deeply sampled blood TCRbeta repertoires from subjects exposed to, actively infected with, or recovered from COVID-19 were included in the dataset. Points the paper makes about the study in general: Clinical and demographic metadata were provided uncurated, with the amount varying by source and participant.

As regards this clone: The target of this receptor is not known. It has no much larger one-base neighbor in the sample; base qualities were not kept.

V is reduced by 5 bases and J by 4 bases, leaving a spacing of 14 bases between them. The CDR3 starts with the cysteine, ends with the phenylalanine, and has 14 residues. Just the 42-base CDR3 DNA is kept, in frame starting at base 1. According to the germline V gene (reference sequence), CDR1 reads SEHNR and CDR2 reads FQNEAQ. In the prospective study, participants were about 18 to 89 years old, resided in approximately 25 geographic areas of the United States, and were enrolled through a virtual design. To assign participants to cohorts, the prospective study relied on clinical history that participants themselves reported in a screening survey and a study questionnaire. In the prospective study, mobile phlebotomists collected whole blood, serum and a nasopharyngeal or oropharyngeal swab from each participant. Additional blood draws and questionnaires over an approximately two-month period could optionally be provided by prospective study participants. Blood samples from the prospective study were shipped frozen or at room temperature prior to DNA extraction.

TCRbeta CDR3 regions were amplified from genomic DNA using the immunoSEQ Assay, a bias-controlled multiplex PCR. The study's own analysis went as follows. The number of nucleated cells in each sample was estimated from the amplification of reference gene primers within the assay. Sequence reads were collapsed and filtered to measure the absolute abundance of every unique TCRbeta CDR3 rearrangement. For each sample, productive Simpson clonality was calculated as the square root of Simpson's diversity index across productive rearrangements. TCRdb took over this immuneACCESS table, retaining in-frame rearrangements with V and J assigned. Such tables are incomplete; in checked studies, under half of the missing clones stem from an unresolved V gene, and the remainder is unexplained. The DNA gave D and trimming, while V, J and clone size come from that table. This sample comprises 250,000 or so clones, approximately 91% of them detected only once. The ten largest make up 0.95% to 1.5% of the sample.

Sample: PBMCs or T cells enriched from blood (not recorded which). The sequence links TRBV7-9 to TRBJ1-1; a weak D assignment points to TRBD1 (5 bases agree). The source of this sequence is a human donor in a cohort exposed to, infected with or recovered from COVID-19 (not recorded which). The donor label of this sample is uncertain. In nucleotides, the sequence is TGTGCCAGCAGCATTTCAGGGATAGCCACTGAAGCTTTCTTT. This is translated as CASSISGIATEAFF.